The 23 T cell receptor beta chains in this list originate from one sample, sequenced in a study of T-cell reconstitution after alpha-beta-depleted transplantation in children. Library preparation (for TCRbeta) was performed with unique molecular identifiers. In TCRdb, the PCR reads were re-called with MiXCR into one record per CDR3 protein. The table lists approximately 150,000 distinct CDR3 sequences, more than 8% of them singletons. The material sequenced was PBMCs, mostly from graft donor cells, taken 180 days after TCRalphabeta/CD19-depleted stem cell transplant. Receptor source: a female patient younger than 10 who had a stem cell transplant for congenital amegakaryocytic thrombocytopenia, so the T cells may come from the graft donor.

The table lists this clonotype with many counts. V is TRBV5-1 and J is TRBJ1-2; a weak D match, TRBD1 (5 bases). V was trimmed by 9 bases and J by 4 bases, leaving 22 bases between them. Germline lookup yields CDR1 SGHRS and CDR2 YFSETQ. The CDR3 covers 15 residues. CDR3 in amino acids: CATKEGTRLTYGYTF. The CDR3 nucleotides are TGCGCCACCAAGGAGGGGACTCGACTTACCTATGGCTACACCTTC.

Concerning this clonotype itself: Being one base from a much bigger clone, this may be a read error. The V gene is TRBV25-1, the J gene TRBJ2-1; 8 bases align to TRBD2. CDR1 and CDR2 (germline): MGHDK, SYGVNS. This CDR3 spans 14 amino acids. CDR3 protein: CASSSGLVEDDQFF. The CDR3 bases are TGTGCCAGCAGTTCGGGACTAGTAGAGGATGACCAGTTCTTC.

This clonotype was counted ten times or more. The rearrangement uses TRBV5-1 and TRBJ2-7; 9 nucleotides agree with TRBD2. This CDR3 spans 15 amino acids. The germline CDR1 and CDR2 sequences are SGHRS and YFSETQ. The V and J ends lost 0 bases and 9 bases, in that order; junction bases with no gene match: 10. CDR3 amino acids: CASSLVGAGGTAQYF. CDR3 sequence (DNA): TGCGCCAGCAGCTTGGTGGGCGCGGGAGGGACCGCGCAGTACTTC.

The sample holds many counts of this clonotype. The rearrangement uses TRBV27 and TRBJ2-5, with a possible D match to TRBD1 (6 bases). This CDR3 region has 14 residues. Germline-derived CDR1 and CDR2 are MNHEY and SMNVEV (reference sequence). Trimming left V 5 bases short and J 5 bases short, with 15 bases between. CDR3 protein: CASSSFTGMETQYF. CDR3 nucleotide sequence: TGTGCCAGCAGTAGCTTCACAGGGATGGAGACCCAGTACTTC.

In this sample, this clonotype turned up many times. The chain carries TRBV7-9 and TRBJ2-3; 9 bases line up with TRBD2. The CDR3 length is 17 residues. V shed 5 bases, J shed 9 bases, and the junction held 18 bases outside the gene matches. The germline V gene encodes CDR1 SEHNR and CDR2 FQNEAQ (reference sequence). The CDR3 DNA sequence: TGTGCCAGCAGCCCCTTGGGAGCCGGGACTAGCAAGTACACGCAGTATTTT. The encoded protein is CASSPLGAGTSKYTQYF. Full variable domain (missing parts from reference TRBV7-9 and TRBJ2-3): DTGVSQNPRHKITKRGQNVTFRCDPISEHNRLYWYRQTLGQGPEFLTYFQNEAQLEKSRLLSDRFSAERPKGSFSTLEIQRTEQGDSAMYLCASSPLGAGTSKYTQYFGPGTRLTVL.

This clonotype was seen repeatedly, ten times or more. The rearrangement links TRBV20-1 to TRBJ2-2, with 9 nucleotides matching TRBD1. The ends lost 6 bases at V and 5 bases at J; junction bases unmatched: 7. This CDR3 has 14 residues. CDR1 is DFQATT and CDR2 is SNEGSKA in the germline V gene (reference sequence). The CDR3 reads CSATGTGNTGELFF. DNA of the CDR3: TGCAGTGCCACAGGGACAGGGAATACCGGGGAGCTGTTTTTT.

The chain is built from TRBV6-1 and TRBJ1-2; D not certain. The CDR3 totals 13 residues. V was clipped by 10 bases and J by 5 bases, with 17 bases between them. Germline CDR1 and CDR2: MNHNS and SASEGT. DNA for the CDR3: TGTGCCACCTCCACCGGGGAGTTTTATGGCTACACCTTC. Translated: CATSTGEFYGYTF.

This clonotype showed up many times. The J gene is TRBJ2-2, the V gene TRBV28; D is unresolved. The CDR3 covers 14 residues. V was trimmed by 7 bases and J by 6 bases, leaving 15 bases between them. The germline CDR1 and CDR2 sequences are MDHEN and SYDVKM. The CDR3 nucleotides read TGTGCCAGCACCACTTCGTGGAATGCCGGGGAGCTGTTTTTT. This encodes CASTTSWNAGELFF. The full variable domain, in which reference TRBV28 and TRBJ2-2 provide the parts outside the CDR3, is DVKVTQSSRYLVKRTGEKVFLECVQDMDHENMFWYRQDPGLGLRLIYFSYDVKMKEKGDIPEGYSVSREKKERFSLILESASTNQTSMYLCASTTSWNAGELFFGEGSRLTVL.

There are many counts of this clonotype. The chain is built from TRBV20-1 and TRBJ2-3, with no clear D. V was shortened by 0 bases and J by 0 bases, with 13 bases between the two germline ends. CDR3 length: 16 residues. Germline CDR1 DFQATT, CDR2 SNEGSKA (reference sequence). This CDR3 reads CSARDPFRVSTDTQYF. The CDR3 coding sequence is TGCAGTGCTAGAGATCCCTTCAGAGTTAGCACAGATACGCAGTATTTT.

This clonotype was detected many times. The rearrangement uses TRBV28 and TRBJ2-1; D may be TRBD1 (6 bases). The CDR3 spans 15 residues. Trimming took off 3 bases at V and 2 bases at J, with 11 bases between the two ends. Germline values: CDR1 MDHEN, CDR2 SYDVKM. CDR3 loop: CASSFWSGAYNEQFF. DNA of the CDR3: TGTGCCAGCAGTTTCTGGTCAGGGGCCTACAATGAGCAGTTCTTC.

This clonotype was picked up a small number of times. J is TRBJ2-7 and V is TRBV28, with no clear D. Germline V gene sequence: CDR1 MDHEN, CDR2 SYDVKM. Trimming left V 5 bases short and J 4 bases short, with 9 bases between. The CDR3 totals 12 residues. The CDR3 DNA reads TGTGCCAGCAGTCCCCCTGGGTACGAGCAGTACTTC. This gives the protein CASSPPGYEQYF.

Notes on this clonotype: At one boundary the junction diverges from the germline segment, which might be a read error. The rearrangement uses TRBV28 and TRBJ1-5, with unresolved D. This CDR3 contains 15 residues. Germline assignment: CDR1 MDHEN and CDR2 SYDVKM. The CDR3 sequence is CASRFQNSLNQPLHF. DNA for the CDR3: TGTGCCAGCAGGTTCCAAAACAGCTTAAATCAGCCCCTGCATTTT.

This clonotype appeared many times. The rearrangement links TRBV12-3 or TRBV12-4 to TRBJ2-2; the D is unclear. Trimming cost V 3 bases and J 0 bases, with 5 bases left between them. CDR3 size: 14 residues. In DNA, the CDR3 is TGTGCCAGCAGTTTGAGGTCGAACACCGGGGAGCTGTTTTTT. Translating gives CASSLRSNTGELFF.

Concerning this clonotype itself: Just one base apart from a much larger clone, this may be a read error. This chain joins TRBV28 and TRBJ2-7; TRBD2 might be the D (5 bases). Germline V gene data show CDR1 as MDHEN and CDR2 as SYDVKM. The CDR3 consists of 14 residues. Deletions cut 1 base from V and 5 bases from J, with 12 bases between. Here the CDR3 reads CASSLLSGFDEQYF. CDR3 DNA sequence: TGTGCCAGCAGTTTATTATCGGGGTTCGACGAGCAGTACTTC.

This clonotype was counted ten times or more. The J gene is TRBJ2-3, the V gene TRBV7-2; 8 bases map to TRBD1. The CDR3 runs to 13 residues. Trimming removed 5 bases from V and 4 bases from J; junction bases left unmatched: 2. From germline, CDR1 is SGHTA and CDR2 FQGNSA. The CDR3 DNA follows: TGTGCCAGCAGCGAACAGGGGGCAGATACGCAGTATTTT. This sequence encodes CASSEQGADTQYF.

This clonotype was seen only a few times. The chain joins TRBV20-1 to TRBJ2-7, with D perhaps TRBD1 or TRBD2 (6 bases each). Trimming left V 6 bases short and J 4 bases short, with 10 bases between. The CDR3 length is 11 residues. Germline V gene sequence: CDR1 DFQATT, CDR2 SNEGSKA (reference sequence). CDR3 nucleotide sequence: TGCAGTGCGGAGGGGGAGTACGAGCAGTACTTC. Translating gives CSAEGEYEQYF.

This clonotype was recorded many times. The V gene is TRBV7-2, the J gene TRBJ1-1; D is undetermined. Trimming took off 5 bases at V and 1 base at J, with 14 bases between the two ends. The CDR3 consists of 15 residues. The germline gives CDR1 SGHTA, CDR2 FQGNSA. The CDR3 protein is CASSQMNAGNTEAFF. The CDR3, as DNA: TGTGCCAGCAGCCAGATGAACGCTGGGAACACTGAAGCTTTCTTT.

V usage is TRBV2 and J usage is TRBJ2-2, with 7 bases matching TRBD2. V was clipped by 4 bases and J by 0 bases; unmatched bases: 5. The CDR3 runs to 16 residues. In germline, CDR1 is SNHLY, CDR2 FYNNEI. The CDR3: CASSVGGFPNTGELFF. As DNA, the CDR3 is TGTGCCAGCAGTGTCGGGGGGTTCCCGAACACCGGGGAGCTGTTTTTT.

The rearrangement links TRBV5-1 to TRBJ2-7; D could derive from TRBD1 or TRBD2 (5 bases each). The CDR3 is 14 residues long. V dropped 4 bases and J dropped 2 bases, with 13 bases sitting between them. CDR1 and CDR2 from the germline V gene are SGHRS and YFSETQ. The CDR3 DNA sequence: TGCGCCAGCAGCCCCCCGGGACGGACCTACGAGCAGTACTTC. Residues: CASSPPGRTYEQYF.

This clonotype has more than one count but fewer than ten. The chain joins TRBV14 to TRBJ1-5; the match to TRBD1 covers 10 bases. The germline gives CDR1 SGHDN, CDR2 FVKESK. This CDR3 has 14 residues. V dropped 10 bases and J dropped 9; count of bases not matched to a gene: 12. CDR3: CAIPDRGGRGPQHF. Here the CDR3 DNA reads TGTGCCATACCGGACAGGGGGGGCCGGGGGCCCCAGCATTTT.

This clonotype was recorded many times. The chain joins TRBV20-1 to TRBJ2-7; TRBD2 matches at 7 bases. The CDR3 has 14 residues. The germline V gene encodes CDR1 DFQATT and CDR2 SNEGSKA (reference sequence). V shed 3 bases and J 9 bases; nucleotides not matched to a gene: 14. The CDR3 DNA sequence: TGCAGTGCTAGGGCAGACGGGACTATCCCGGGGCAGTACTTC. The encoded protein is CSARADGTIPGQYF.

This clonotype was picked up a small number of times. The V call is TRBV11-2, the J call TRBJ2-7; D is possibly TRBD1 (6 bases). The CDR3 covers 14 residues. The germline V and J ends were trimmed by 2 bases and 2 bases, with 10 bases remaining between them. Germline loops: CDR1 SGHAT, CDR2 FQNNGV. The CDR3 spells CASSLPGTPYEQYF. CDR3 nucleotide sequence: TGTGCCAGCAGCTTACCCGGGACACCCTACGAGCAGTACTTC.

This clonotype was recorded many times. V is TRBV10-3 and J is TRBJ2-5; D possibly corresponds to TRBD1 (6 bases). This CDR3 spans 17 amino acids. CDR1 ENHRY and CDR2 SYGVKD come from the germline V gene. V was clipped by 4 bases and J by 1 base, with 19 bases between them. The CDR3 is CAISAVGVGAPQETQYF. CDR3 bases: TGTGCCATCAGTGCGGTCGGGGTGGGGGCGCCCCAAGAGACCCAGTACTTC.